This T cell receptor beta chain was sequenced during a study of T cell responses to AZD1222 COVID-19 vaccine. Some clones are missing from TCRdb's copy, which holds only in-frame ones; the method was immunoSEQ multiplex PCR. The sample gives 90,000 to 120,000 clones, 70% to 90% of which show up once; around 4.7% is in the top ten. Germline assignment: CDR1 LGHDT and CDR2 YNNKEL (reference sequence). Trimming stripped 6 bases from V and 5 bases from J, with 16 bases between. This CDR3 region has 14 residues. This sample comprised peripheral blood, obtained 28 days after the second AZD1222 dose. This TCR derives from an adult who received the AZD1222 COVID-19 vaccine. The chain recombines TRBV3-1 (or the pseudogene TRBV3-2) with TRBJ1-2, with a weak D call TRBD1 (6 bases). CDR3 amino acids: CASSTDRTGYGYTF. For the CDR3, the DNA is TGTGCCAGCAGTACAGACAGGACCGGGTATGGCTACACCTTC.